Listed here is a single TCR beta chain. This CDR3 is 13 amino acids long. Germline V lookup: CDR1 DFQATT, CDR2 SNEGSKA (reference sequence). V was pared by 3 bases and J by 6 bases, with 12 bases between. This entry belongs to a study of patients and donors after allogeneic stem cell transplantation. TCRdb passed the RT-PCR reads through MiXCR, listing each CDR3 protein once. The table includes about 410,000 distinct CDR3 sequences, around 16% detected once. V is TRBV20-1 and J is TRBJ2-1; D is uncertain. The sample consisted of blood, either unsorted or a sorted T cell fraction (not recorded which). This sequence was found in a human donor who was either an allogeneic HSCT recipient or a stem cell or donor lymphocyte infusion donor (not recorded which). It is not recorded whose cells these are; they may come from a transplant donor. The CDR3 sequence is CSARARKGNEQFF. The CDR3 DNA is TGCAGTGCTAGGGCTAGAAAGGGCAATGAGCAGTTCTTC.